The 27 T cell receptor beta chains below come from one sample, sequenced in a study of T cell repertoires in cytomegalovirus infection. Their antigens are not known. TCRdb recomputed calls from the reads with MiXCR, one row per CDR3 protein. The sample has about 890,000 distinct CDR3 sequences; around 30% are singletons. The material sequenced was cultured CD8+ T cells from PBMCs, taken from culture after CMV antigen stimulation. The receptors here all came from a human donor in good health (CMV status not recorded). Some clones in this sample may be carry-over from other donors' samples.

This clonotype was counted a few times. The chain recombines TRBV7-9 with TRBJ1-5; no definite D call. This CDR3 has 13 residues. Germline CDR1 reads SEHNR; CDR2 reads FQNEAQ (reference sequence). V gave up 1 base and J gave up 7 bases, with 8 bases separating them. The CDR3 DNA reads as TGTGCCAGCAGCTTAGGGTTTATACAGCCCCAGCATTTT. It yields the protein CASSLGFIQPQHF.

The genes are TRBV5-6 and TRBJ2-7; D ambiguous. V lost 2 bases and J 5 bases, leaving 8 bases between the germline ends. Germline CDR1 and CDR2: SGHDT and YYEEEE. The CDR3 loop spans 12 amino acids. The CDR3 region has the DNA TGTGCCAGCAGCTTCGCCACGGACGAGCAGTACGTC. Translation: CASSFATDEQYV.

This clonotype was seen only a few times. The chain links TRBV6-1 to TRBJ2-1; D uncertain. V lost 5 bases, J lost 4 bases, and 12 bases lay in between. Germline lookup yields CDR1 MNHNS and CDR2 SASEGT. The CDR3 is made up of 14 amino acids. CDR3 protein: CASSTVGLYNEQFF. The DNA for the CDR3 is TGTGCCAGCAGTACGGTAGGGCTTTACAATGAGCAGTTCTTC.

This clonotype was found a few times. This chain uses TRBV6-6 with TRBJ2-7; 8 nucleotides line up with TRBD1. Germline CDR1 MNHNY, CDR2 SVGAGI (reference sequence). Trimming at V came to 5 bases and at J to 3 bases, leaving 12 bases not matched to a gene. This CDR3 comprises 16 residues. CDR3 sequence reads: CASSPDGQGRFYEQYV. DNA for the CDR3: TGTGCCAGCAGTCCCGACGGACAGGGTAGGTTCTACGAGCAGTACGTC.

This chain links TRBV12-3 or TRBV12-4 with TRBJ2-1; the match to TRBD2 covers 7 bases. The V segment lost 3 bases and the J segment 7 bases; nucleotides outside the gene matches: 6. The CDR3 contains 14 residues. The CDR3: CASSLSGGVNEQFF. The CDR3 DNA sequence: TGTGCCAGCAGTTTGAGTGGGGGGGTGAATGAGCAGTTCTTC.

The chain links TRBV19 to TRBJ2-1; D may be TRBD1 or TRBD2 (6 bases each). Trimming removed 4 bases from V and 10 bases from J, with 14 bases in between. Germline CDR1 is LNHDA and CDR2 is SQIVND (reference sequence). CDR3 length: 13 residues. The CDR3: CASSTFGGREQFF. The CDR3 DNA sequence: TGTGCCAGTAGTACCTTCGGGGGCCGAGAGCAGTTCTTC.

In this sample, this clonotype turned up a few times. The chain links TRBV10-3 to TRBJ1-1; D is ambiguous. Trimming took 6 bases from V and 2 from J, leaving 10 bases between them. CDR3 length: 13 residues. CDR1 is ENHRY and CDR2 is SYGVKD in the germline V gene. CDR3: CAIREQGNTEAFF. Written as DNA, the CDR3 is TGTGCCATCAGGGAACAAGGAAACACTGAAGCTTTCTTT.

J is TRBJ1-2 and V is TRBV9, with unresolved D. CDR1 and CDR2 (germline): SGDLS, YYNGEE. The CDR3 totals 14 residues. Trimming removed 5 bases at V and 3 bases at J, with 14 bases between. CDR3 sequence reads: CASRNLDLDYGYTF. CDR3 nucleotide sequence: TGTGCCAGCAGGAACCTCGACTTGGACTATGGCTACACCTTC.

This clonotype was detected only a few times. V usage is TRBV2 and J usage is TRBJ2-7, with D possibly being TRBD2 (6 bases). Germline V CDR1 and CDR2: SNHLY, FYNNEI. The V gene lost 1 base and the J gene lost 3 bases, with 10 bases spanning the gap. This CDR3 region has 14 residues. The CDR3 spells CASSEGGDVYEQYV. The CDR3 coding sequence is TGTGCCAGCAGTGAAGGGGGGGACGTCTACGAGCAGTACGTC.

The chain couples TRBV11-3 to TRBJ2-2; 12 bases match TRBD2. CDR1 SGHNT and CDR2 YENEEA come from the germline V gene. The CDR3 has 17 amino acids. Trimming took 1 base from V and 5 from J; bases not matched to a gene: 5. CDR3 amino acids: CASSLAPTSGGTGELFF. In DNA, the CDR3 is TGTGCCAGCAGCTTAGCCCCGACTAGCGGGGGAACCGGGGAGCTGTTTTTT.

The chain combines TRBV6-1 with TRBJ1-1; D is ambiguous. The CDR3 is 10 amino acids. V shed 11 bases and J shed 5 bases, with 9 bases lying between them. CDR1 MNHNS and CDR2 SASEGT come from the germline V gene. CDR3 protein: CAVRRTEAFF. CDR3 bases: TGTGCCGTCCGGCGGACTGAAGCTTTCTTT.

This clonotype was counted only a few times. This sequence joins TRBV12-3 or TRBV12-4 and TRBJ2-5; the D call may be TRBD1 or TRBD2 (6 bases each). There are 14 residues in the CDR3. V was pared by 4 bases and J by 6 bases, with 15 bases between. The CDR3, as DNA: TGTGCCAGCAGTTATTTAGGGGGAGGAAAGACCCAGTACTTC. Translation gives CASSYLGGGKTQYF.

This chain connects TRBV7-9 to TRBJ2-1, with no clear D. The CDR3 is 14 amino acids. Trimming pared 5 bases from V and 14 bases from J, leaving 22 bases between. The germline V gene has CDR1 SEHNR and CDR2 FQNEAQ (reference sequence). CDR3 nucleotides: TGTGCCAGCAGCGAAGGCTGGGTGCCTAAGGAAAAGTTCTTC. Its translation: CASSEGWVPKEKFF. Variable domain in full (rest from reference TRBV7-9 and TRBJ2-1): DTGVSQNPRHKITKRGQNVTFRCDPISEHNRLYWYRQTLGQGPEFLTYFQNEAQLEKSRLLSDRFSAERPKGSFSTLEIQRTEQGDSAMYLCASSEGWVPKEKFFGPGTRLTVL.

The chain links TRBV7-6 to TRBJ1-6; the D gene is possibly TRBD1 (6 bases). This CDR3 is built from 14 residues. Germline CDR1 reads SGHVS; CDR2 reads FNYEAQ. V dropped 3 bases and J dropped 8 bases, with 11 bases sitting between them. The CDR3 DNA follows: TGTGCCAGCAGCTTCCAGGGGAAGCATTCACCCCTCCACTTT. Protein product: CASSFQGKHSPLHF.

In this sample, this clonotype turned up a few times. The chain employs TRBV6-1 and TRBJ2-3; 10 positions agree with TRBD2. The CDR3 extends over 17 amino acids. V shed 2 bases and J 4 bases; nucleotides not matched to a gene: 9. Germline values: CDR1 MNHNS, CDR2 SASEGT. The CDR3 nucleotides read TGTGCCAGCAGTGAACGAGCGGGGGGGCAATCGCCAGATACGCAGTATTTT. Protein sequence: CASSERAGGQSPDTQYF.

This clonotype was picked up many times. The chain employs TRBV7-9 and TRBJ2-1; 9 positions match TRBD1. Trimming removed 8 bases from V and 7 bases from J; junction bases left unmatched: 12. This CDR3 contains 15 residues. Per the germline V gene, CDR1 is SEHNR and CDR2 is FQNEAQ (reference sequence). Here the CDR3 DNA reads TGTGCCAGCCGACCCCCGGGACAGGGTGCGAATGAGCAGTTCTTC. It specifies CASRPPGQGANEQFF.

This clonotype was picked up many times. The chain employs TRBV7-6 and TRBJ1-1; D ambiguous. Germline V gives CDR1 SGHVS, CDR2 FNYEAQ. The length of the CDR3 is 15 residues. V lost 5 bases, J lost 4 bases, and 17 bases lay in between. DNA of the CDR3: TGTGCCAGCAGCCATCCCCGTGGGTTAGCCACTGAAGCTTTCTTT. Residues: CASSHPRGLATEAFF.

This clonotype has more than one count but fewer than ten. This sequence joins TRBV4-3 and TRBJ2-1; 8 bases match TRBD1. Trimming at V came to 1 base and at J to 12 bases, leaving 11 bases not matched to a gene. Germline loops: CDR1 LGHNA, CDR2 YSLEER. This CDR3 is built from 15 residues. CDR3 loop: CASSQAWQGAWGQFF. The CDR3, as DNA: TGCGCCAGCAGCCAAGCCTGGCAGGGGGCATGGGGGCAGTTCTTC.

The genes are TRBV7-9 and TRBJ2-7; 10 bases are shared with TRBD1. CDR3 length: 16 amino acids. Germline lookup yields CDR1 SEHNR and CDR2 FQNEAQ (reference sequence). The J segment lost 2 bases and the V segment lost 2 bases, leaving 6 bases of the junction unmatched. The CDR3 region is CASSLSGQGSPYEQYV. Written as DNA, the CDR3 is TGTGCCAGCAGCTTATCGGGACAGGGGTCCCCCTACGAGCAGTACGTC.

The chain joins TRBV2 to TRBJ2-5; tentatively, D is TRBD2 (6 bases). CDR1 is SNHLY and CDR2 is FYNNEI in the germline V gene. V lost 2 bases, J lost 2 bases, and 9 bases lay in between. The CDR3 covers 14 residues. CDR3 DNA: TGTGCCAGCAGTGAACGCGGGGAACAAGAGACCCAGTACTTC. Its translation: CASSERGEQETQYF.

The rearrangement joins TRBV29-1 to TRBJ2-1, with a possible D match to TRBD1 (5 bases). The ends were cut back, 3 bases at V and 2 bases at J, with 11 bases in the middle. This CDR3 region has 14 residues. Germline V CDR1 and CDR2: SQVTM, ANQGSEA. CDR3 sequence reads: CSVETDSPYNEQFF. In nucleotides, the CDR3 is TGCAGCGTTGAGACAGACAGCCCCTACAATGAGCAGTTCTTC.

The chain has TRBV6-6 and TRBJ1-4; D is perhaps TRBD1 (6 bases). The germline CDR1 and CDR2 sequences are MNHNY and SVGAGI (reference sequence). There are 16 residues in the CDR3. The germline V and J ends were trimmed by 5 bases and 8 bases, with 21 bases remaining between them. The CDR3 DNA is TGTGCCAGCAGTCCCCGGGGGGGGGCCCGAGACGAAAAACTGTTTTTT. Translation gives CASSPRGGARDEKLFF.

The rearrangement joins TRBV10-3 to TRBJ2-1; D uncertain. The CDR3 loop spans 15 amino acids. V dropped 2 bases and J dropped 6 bases, with 14 bases sitting between them. Germline V lookup: CDR1 ENHRY, CDR2 SYGVKD. This CDR3 is CAISEPRVALNEQFF. For the CDR3, the DNA is TGTGCCATCAGTGAGCCTAGGGTGGCCCTCAATGAGCAGTTCTTC.

This clonotype was seen at least ten times. This chain joins TRBV7-8 and TRBJ1-1, with D possibly TRBD1 on 6 matching bases. The ends were cut back, 5 bases at V and 4 bases at J, with 20 bases in the middle. CDR3 length equals 16 residues. Germline lookup yields CDR1 SGHVS and CDR2 FQNEAQ. The DNA of the CDR3 is TGTGCCAGCAGCCAAAAGCCAACAGGGTCCGGCACTGAAGCTTTCTTT. Translation: CASSQKPTGSGTEAFF.

To note about this clonotype: One end of the junction fails to match germline, which may point to a read error. The chain has TRBV7-4 and TRBJ2-1, with D unresolved. Germline CDR1 and CDR2: SGHVT and SQSDAQ. The CDR3 is 16 amino acids. This CDR3 reads CVSSLSWSGGAHEQFF. CDR3 nucleotide sequence: TGTGTCAGCAGCTTAAGTTGGAGTGGCGGAGCTCATGAGCAGTTCTTC.

The genes are TRBV20-1 and TRBJ1-2; 7 bases are a match to TRBD1. Germline V gene sequence: CDR1 DFQATT, CDR2 SNEGSKA (reference sequence). The CDR3 runs to 14 residues. V was pared by 0 bases and J by 4 bases, with 5 bases of the junction left unmatched. Here the CDR3 reads CSARDQTGRYGYTF. Written as DNA, the CDR3 is TGCAGTGCTAGAGATCAGACAGGGCGCTATGGCTACACCTTC.

This clonotype was observed many times. The genes are TRBV7-6 and TRBJ2-5; D uncertain. The CDR3 consists of 13 residues. Trimming stripped 1 base from V and 1 base from J, with 4 bases between. CDR1 and CDR2 from the germline V gene are SGHVS and FNYEAQ. The CDR3 region has the DNA TGTGCCAGCAGCTTAGTCGCCCAAGAGACCCAGTACTTC. This sequence encodes CASSLVAQETQYF.